The clone carrying this T cell receptor (beta chain) was observed a few times. The source of the sample is a study of blood T cell repertoires in COVID-19. In the study overall: Sources were T cells, B-cell-depleted T cells, or PBMCs; the material itself was cDNA or gDNA.

Germline V CDR1 and CDR2: WNHNN, SYGVQD (reference sequence). V shed 10 bases, J shed 3 bases, and the junction held 6 bases outside the gene matches. The CDR3 covers 15 residues. It was during active infection that Seattle patients were enrolled and then longitudinally followed. As originally analysed: Reference gene primer amplification gave estimated nucleated cell counts. The repertoire was sequenced with immunoSEQ multiplex PCR; TCRdb's copy has only in-frame clones and lacks some. That table supplies the V and J calls and clone size; D and trimming were determined from the DNA. The repertoire holds about 220,000 clones, 65% to 90% seen once, with about 2.5% in the top ten.

The sequence derives from a woman in her seventies with COVID-19, enrolled during active disease. The chain joins TRBV10-1 to TRBJ2-2; 12 bases agree with TRBD1. The specimen was peripheral blood. The CDR3 here is CATRDRGRDTGELFF. CDR3 DNA sequence: TGCGCCACAAGGGACAGGGGGCGCGACACCGGGGAGCTGTTTTTT.